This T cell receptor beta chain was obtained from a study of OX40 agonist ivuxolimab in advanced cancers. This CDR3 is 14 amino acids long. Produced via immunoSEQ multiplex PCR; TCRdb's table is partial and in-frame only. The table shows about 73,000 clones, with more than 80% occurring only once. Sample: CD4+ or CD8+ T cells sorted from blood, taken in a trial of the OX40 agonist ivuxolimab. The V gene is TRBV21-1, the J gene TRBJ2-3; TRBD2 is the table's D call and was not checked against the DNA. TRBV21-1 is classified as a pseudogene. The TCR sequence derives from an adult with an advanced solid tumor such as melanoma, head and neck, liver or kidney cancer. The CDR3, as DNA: TGTGCCAGCAGCCCTCCCACTAGCACAGATACGCAGTATTTT. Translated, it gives CASSPPTSTDTQYF.